The sample holds a few counts of the clone carrying this T cell receptor (beta chain). The antigen is unknown. Each CDR3 protein is one row after TCRdb ran MiXCR on the 5' RACE reads. In the table there are about 320,000 distinct CDR3 sequences, about 6.9% of which are singletons. In germline, CDR1 is SGDLS, CDR2 YYNGEE. Trimming at V came to 4 bases and at J to 1 base, leaving 9 bases not matched to a gene. The CDR3 length is 18 residues. The data were taken from a study of T cells after yellow fever vaccination. Study findings and constraints: Abundant clonotypes from the bulk population could get into FACS-sorted repertoires as contaminants.

This receptor was identified in a man between 18 and 35 years old who received the YFV17D yellow fever vaccine. This chain links TRBV9 with TRBJ2-3; TRBD2 matches at 13 bases. The material sequenced was PBMCs, taken about 41 days after the first yellow fever vaccination. In DNA, the CDR3 is TGTGCCAGCAGCCCACTAGCGGGGGGGCCTTCTGGCACAGATACGCAGTATTTT. This codes for CASSPLAGGPSGTDTQYF.